Here is one T cell receptor beta chain with its context. The data stem from a study of blood T cells in healthy people across ages. The CDR3 sequence is 17 residues long. V was pared by 1 base and J by 8 bases, with 25 bases between. The V gene's germline CDR1 is DFQATT and CDR2 SNEGSKA (reference sequence). With a J-beta primer mix and a sample-barcoded 5' primer, a second PCR ran about 7 to 11 cycles. One entry per CDR3 protein results from TCRdb running MiXCR on the 5' RACE reads. The sample lists approximately 1.5 million distinct CDR3 sequences; 34% were seen once. The TCR sequence derives from a woman in her twenties or thirties in good health. The sequenced sample was blood. The rearrangement links TRBV20-1 to TRBJ2-3, with unresolved D. CDR3 amino acids: CSARVDYMRSIAGTQYF. In DNA, the CDR3 is TGCAGTGCTAGAGTAGATTATATGAGGAGTATTGCAGGTACGCAGTATTTT.